Shown below are 21 T cell receptor beta chains from a single sample sequenced in a study of neurological immune-mediated disorders. Time point meaning: longitudinal time-point 1 (baseline). MiXCR, run by TCRdb on the 5' RACE reads, gives a single entry per CDR3 protein. The profile shows 67,000 or so distinct CDR3 sequences, around 15% of them singletons. The sequencing input was PBMCs. These receptors originate from a female donor with HTLV-1-associated myelopathy (HAM/TSP).

This clonotype was seen only a few times. This rearrangement joins TRBV3-1 to TRBJ2-7; 7 bases fit TRBD2. J was trimmed by 2 bases and V by 5 bases; bases with no gene match: 9. Germline V CDR1 and CDR2: LGHDT, YNNKEL (reference sequence). The length of the CDR3 is 15 residues. The CDR3 region has the DNA TGTGCCAGCAGCTACCGGACTAGTCCTCCCTACGAGCAGTACTTC. This codes for CASSYRTSPPYEQYF.

This clonotype came up many times. The chain uses TRBV20-1 and TRBJ2-5; TRBD1 matches 9 bases. Trimming removed 0 bases from V and 5 bases from J; junction bases left unmatched: 10. From germline, CDR1 is DFQATT and CDR2 SNEGSKA (reference sequence). The CDR3 length is 16 residues. The CDR3 protein is CSARDMNRGQFETQYF. DNA for the CDR3: TGCAGTGCTAGAGATATGAACAGGGGGCAGTTTGAGACCCAGTACTTC.

There are many counts of this clonotype. The chain uses TRBV20-1 and TRBJ1-5; TRBD1 matches at 8 bases. CDR3 length: 15 amino acids. Germline V gene lookup returns CDR1 DFQATT and CDR2 SNEGSKA (reference sequence). V shed 2 bases and J 3 bases; nucleotides not matched to a gene: 6. CDR3 region: CSARQVDRDNQPQHF. The CDR3 DNA reads TGCAGTGCTAGACAAGTGGACAGGGACAATCAGCCCCAGCATTTT.

This clonotype was observed at least ten times. V usage is TRBV6-2 or TRBV6-3 and J usage is TRBJ2-3, with a weak D call TRBD2 (6 bases). Trimming pared 6 bases from V and 2 bases from J, leaving 12 bases between. The V gene's germline CDR1 is MNHEY and CDR2 SVGEGT. CDR3 length: 14 residues. The CDR3 region is CASSPGLTTDTQYF. CDR3 nucleotide sequence: TGTGCCAGCAGCCCGGGACTGACCACAGATACGCAGTATTTT.

This clonotype was found many times. The genes are TRBV6-1 and TRBJ1-1; D not resolved. Germline loops: CDR1 MNHNS, CDR2 SASEGT. CDR3 length: 12 amino acids. Trimming removed 10 bases at V and 1 base at J, with 10 bases between. The CDR3 DNA follows: TGTGCCACCTTTTGGGGGAACACTGAAGCTTTCTTT. It encodes CATFWGNTEAFF.

This clonotype was observed many times. The chain employs TRBV20-1 and TRBJ2-7; D is unresolved. Trimming pared 0 bases from V and 3 bases from J, leaving 6 bases between. The CDR3 covers 12 residues. The germline CDR1 and CDR2 sequences are DFQATT and SNEGSKA (reference sequence). The CDR3 bases are TGCAGTGCTAGAGATCGAGGCTACGAGCAGTACTTC. It codes for CSARDRGYEQYF.

This clonotype was seen at least ten times. The chain couples TRBV10-3 to TRBJ2-3, with 14 bases fitting TRBD2. V shed 2 bases, J shed 1 base, and the junction held 2 bases outside the gene matches. The germline V gene encodes CDR1 ENHRY and CDR2 SYGVKD. The CDR3 length is 17 residues. CDR3 nucleotides: TGTGCCATCAGTGAGGGGGGACTAGCGGGGGGCACAGATACGCAGTATTTT. Protein product: CAISEGGLAGGTDTQYF.

This clonotype was seen many times. This chain links TRBV7-7 with TRBJ2-1; 7 bases fit TRBD1. Germline CDR1 SSHAT, CDR2 FNYEAQ (reference sequence). CDR3 length equals 11 residues. Germline trimming cut 4 bases from V and 15 bases from J; bases unmatched to any gene: 6. This chain's CDR3 is CASSSGTERFF. The CDR3 coding sequence is TGTGCCAGCAGCTCCGGGACAGAACGGTTCTTC.

This clonotype occurred many times. This rearrangement joins TRBV15 to TRBJ2-3, with D tentatively TRBD1 (8 bases). V was trimmed by 3 bases and J by 0 bases, leaving 13 bases between them. The CDR3 is 16 amino acids. Germline V lookup: CDR1 LNHNV, CDR2 YYDKDF (reference sequence). This CDR3 reads CATSRGGTGSTDTQYF. CDR3 bases: TGTGCCACCAGCAGGGGAGGGACAGGAAGCACAGATACGCAGTATTTT.

This clonotype came up many times. The CDR3 is CASSLGAVSNQPQHF. The CDR3 coding sequence is TGTGCCAGCAGCTTAGGAGCGGTAAGCAATCAGCCCCAGCATTTT. The chain joins TRBV7-2 to TRBJ1-5; the D is unclear. The CDR3 consists of 15 residues. Germline CDR1 and CDR2: SGHTA and FQGNSA. Trimming shortened V by 1 base and J by 1 base, and 8 bases separated the two germline ends.

This clonotype was counted many times. This chain uses TRBV7-9 with TRBJ1-5; D gene ambiguous. The germline V gene encodes CDR1 SEHNR and CDR2 FQNEAQ (reference sequence). The CDR3 runs 13 residues. Trimming cost V 2 bases and J 7 bases, with 9 bases left between them. CDR3 bases: TGTGCCAGCAGCTTATCGGTAGCCCAGCCCCAGCATTTT. Encoded protein: CASSLSVAQPQHF.

This clonotype appeared many times. The chain employs TRBV10-3 and TRBJ2-1, with D unclear. The V and J ends lost 2 bases and 9 bases respectively, with 8 bases between them. The CDR3 totals 12 residues. Germline lookup yields CDR1 ENHRY and CDR2 SYGVKD. The CDR3 spells CAISEAEREQFF. CDR3 bases: TGTGCCATCAGTGAGGCTGAACGTGAGCAGTTCTTC.

This clonotype was seen many times. The genes are TRBV12-3 or TRBV12-4 and TRBJ1-2; 7 bases align to TRBD1. There are 16 residues in the CDR3. V was pared by 8 bases and J by 4 bases, with 16 bases of the junction left unmatched. CDR3 sequence: CASAPRAGGRAYGYTF. In DNA, the CDR3 is TGTGCCAGCGCGCCCCGGGCAGGGGGAAGGGCCTATGGCTACACCTTC.

This clonotype was observed a handful of times. As the CDR3 is not closed by the conserved phenylalanine or tryptophan, this likely results from a read error. The CDR3 reads CASSRGAPYEQYI. As DNA, the CDR3 is TGTGCCAGCAGCCGTGGGGCGCCCTACGAGCAGTACATC. The chain recombines TRBV6-6 with TRBJ2-7; weak D call: TRBD1 (5 bases). The CDR3 totals 13 residues. CDR1 and CDR2 from the germline V gene are MNHNY and SVGAGI (reference sequence). The V and J ends lost 6 bases and 2 bases respectively, with 11 bases between them.

The V call is TRBV20-1, the J call TRBJ1-1; maybe TRBD1 (5 bases). Per germline, CDR1 DFQATT and CDR2 SNEGSKA (reference sequence). The V and J ends lost 2 bases and 12 bases respectively, with 16 bases between them. This CDR3 region has 12 residues. As DNA, the CDR3 is TGCAGTGCTAGATTCGGGACCCCGGGAACTTTCTTT. As protein: CSARFGTPGTFF.

The genes are TRBV11-2 and TRBJ2-3; D unclear. The CDR3 covers 14 residues. Germline values: CDR1 SGHAT, CDR2 FQNNGV. V lost 1 base to trimming and J lost 2 bases, with 7 bases between them. CDR3 bases: TGTGCCAGCAGCTTAGGATTCCACACAGATACGCAGTATTTT. Its translation is CASSLGFHTDTQYF.

This clonotype was counted ten times or more. This chain connects TRBV28 to TRBJ1-1, with D possibly TRBD1 on 5 matching bases. The CDR3 covers 15 residues. Between the trimmed V and J ends, which lost 6 bases and 0 bases, there was a span of 14 bases. The germline CDR1 and CDR2 sequences are MDHEN and SYDVKM. In DNA, the CDR3 is TGTGCCAGCAGGACCGGGGCGACATTGAACACTGAAGCTTTCTTT. Amino acid sequence: CASRTGATLNTEAFF.

Sample share makes this clonotype medium-sized. The V gene is TRBV4-2, the J gene TRBJ2-7, with 7 bases matching TRBD1. Germline values: CDR1 LGHNA, CDR2 YNFKEQ. The CDR3 has 13 residues. With V trimmed by 5 bases and J by 3 bases, 4 bases remained unmatched. This CDR3 is CASSEGTDYEQYF. The CDR3 DNA reads as TGTGCCAGCAGCGAAGGGACAGACTACGAGCAGTACTTC.

This clonotype was counted at least ten times. The rearrangement joins TRBV5-1 to TRBJ2-6; D remains ambiguous. There are 15 residues in the CDR3. Between the trimmed V and J ends, which lost 4 bases and 1 base, there was a span of 9 bases. The germline V gene encodes CDR1 SGHRS and CDR2 YFSETQ. The DNA of the CDR3 is TGCGCCAGCAGCCCCTATCCATCTGGGGCCAACGTCCTGACTTTC. The encoded protein is CASSPYPSGANVLTF.

This clonotype was counted at least ten times. The chain employs TRBV9 and TRBJ2-1; the D gene is possibly TRBD1 (5 bases). The CDR3 covers 12 residues. The germline CDR1 and CDR2 sequences are SGDLS and YYNGEE. V lost 0 bases and J 12 bases, leaving 10 bases between the germline ends. The CDR3 nucleotides read TGTGCCAGCAGCGTAGGACAGAAGGCGCAGTTCTTC. Protein product: CASSVGQKAQFF.

This clonotype was counted ten times or more. This chain joins TRBV12-3 or TRBV12-4 and TRBJ2-3; D ambiguous. The CDR3 is made up of 14 amino acids. Trimming removed 7 bases at V and 0 bases at J, with 11 bases between. CDR3 residues: CASIRASSTDTQYF. The CDR3 DNA reads TGTGCCAGCATTCGGGCCTCTAGCACAGATACGCAGTATTTT.